The TCR beta chain described here comes from a study of early T cells in non-severe SARS-CoV-2 infection. Individual cDNA molecules were tagged with unique molecular identifiers, the study reported. Each CDR3 protein is one row after TCRdb ran MiXCR on the 5' RACE reads. The sample includes fewer than 70,000 distinct CDR3 sequences, around 4.2% of them seen just once. This clonotype was observed many times. V was pared by 0 bases and J by 1 base, with 10 bases between. Germline assignment: CDR1 MNHEY and CDR2 SMNVEV (reference sequence). The CDR3 runs 15 residues. The specimen was whole blood, collected at baseline. This TCR was sampled from an adult who was a healthcare worker with PCR-confirmed SARS-CoV-2 infection or an uninfected control (not recorded which). The donor label of this sample is uncertain. The chain recombines TRBV27 with TRBJ2-7, with D possibly matching TRBD1 (5 bases). CDR3 loop: CASSLSGVISYEQYF. CDR3 bases: TGTGCCAGCAGTTTATCAGGGGTGATTTCCTACGAGCAGTACTTC.